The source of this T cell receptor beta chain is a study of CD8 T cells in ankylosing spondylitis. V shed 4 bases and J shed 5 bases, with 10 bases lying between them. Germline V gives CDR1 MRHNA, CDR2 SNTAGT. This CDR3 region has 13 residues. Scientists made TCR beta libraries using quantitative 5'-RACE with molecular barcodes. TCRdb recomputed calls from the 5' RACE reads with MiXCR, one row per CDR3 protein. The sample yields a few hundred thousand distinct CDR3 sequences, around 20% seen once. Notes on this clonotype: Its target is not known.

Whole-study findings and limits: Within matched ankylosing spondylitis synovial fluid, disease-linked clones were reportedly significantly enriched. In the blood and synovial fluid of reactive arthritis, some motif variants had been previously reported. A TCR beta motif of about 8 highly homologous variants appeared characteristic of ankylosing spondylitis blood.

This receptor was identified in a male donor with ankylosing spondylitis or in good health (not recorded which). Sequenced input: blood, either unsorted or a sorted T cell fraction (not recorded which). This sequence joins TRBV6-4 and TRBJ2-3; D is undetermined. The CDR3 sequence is CASSGTARDTQYF. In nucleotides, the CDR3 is TGTGCCAGCAGTGGCACCGCGAGAGATACGCAGTATTTT.